These 13 T cell receptor beta chains share one sample of origin, sequenced in a study of type 1 regulatory T cells. The antigens these receptors bind are not known. TCRdb recomputed calls from the reads with MiXCR, one row per CDR3 protein. Of just under 65,000 distinct CDR3 sequences listed, around 49% were seen once; the top ten hold 2% to 2.5%. The sequenced sample consisted of cultured non-Tr1 T cells, either the whole culture or a sorted T cell fraction (not recorded which). The receptors come from a human donor in good health.

The chain links TRBV20-1 to TRBJ1-6; no firm D call. Trimming took off 0 bases at V and 7 bases at J, with 13 bases between the two ends. The length of the CDR3 is 15 residues. Germline V gene lookup returns CDR1 DFQATT and CDR2 SNEGSKA (reference sequence). The CDR3 protein is CSARDLGIRNSPLHF. The CDR3 bases are TGCAGTGCTAGAGATCTCGGGATTAGGAATTCACCCCTCCACTTT.

This clonotype was picked up a small number of times. The chain couples TRBV11-2 to TRBJ1-2, with D perhaps TRBD1 (6 bases). CDR3 length: 17 residues. Germline loops: CDR1 SGHAT, CDR2 FQNNGV. The V end was cut by 4 bases, the J end by 4 bases, with 22 bases between. The CDR3 here is CASSSTSGTKSLYGYTF. The CDR3 nucleotides read TGTGCCAGCAGCTCGACCTCGGGGACAAAGAGCCTCTATGGCTACACCTTC.

The gene calls are TRBV4-2 and TRBJ2-1; 10 nucleotides agree with TRBD1. CDR3 size: 15 residues. V was pared by 6 bases and J by 4 bases, with 6 bases of the junction left unmatched. Germline V gene sequence: CDR1 LGHNA, CDR2 YNFKEQ. CDR3 in amino acids: CASRPGTGDYNEQFF. CDR3 DNA: TGTGCCAGCAGGCCCGGGACAGGGGATTACAATGAGCAGTTCTTC.

The chain uses TRBV7-2 and TRBJ2-7; 8 bases align to TRBD1. The germline CDR1 and CDR2 sequences are SGHTA and FQGNSA. With 5 bases clipped from V and 6 bases from J, the junction kept 9 bases outside the gene matches. CDR3 length equals 14 residues. CDR3: CASSSQIDRGEQYF. The CDR3 DNA is TGTGCCAGCAGCAGCCAAATTGACAGGGGCGAGCAGTACTTC.

About this clonotype itself: An end of the junction differs from the germline gene, which may be a read error. The V gene is TRBV6-2 or TRBV6-3, the J gene TRBJ1-6; no definite D call. From germline, CDR1 is MNHEY and CDR2 SVGEGT. This CDR3 spans 15 amino acids. The chain's CDR3 is CASNYRRDGNSPLHF. The CDR3 nucleotides read TGTGCCAGCAATTACCGCCGGGATGGTAATTCACCCCTCCACTTT.

This CDR3 is CASSYWTGGVGGYTF. Written as DNA, the CDR3 is TGTGCCAGCAGCTACTGGACAGGGGGCGTGGGTGGCTACACCTTC. This chain joins TRBV7-2 and TRBJ1-2; 11 bases match TRBD1. CDR3 length: 15 residues. With 4 bases clipped from V and 7 bases from J, the junction kept 8 bases outside the gene matches. In germline, CDR1 is SGHTA, CDR2 FQGNSA.

This clonotype is categorized as medium-sized (0.01 to 0.1%). The CDR3, as DNA: TGCAGTGCTAACCCGACGCTAGCGGGGAGACAAGAGACCCAGTACTTC. This encodes CSANPTLAGRQETQYF. The rearrangement uses TRBV20-1 and TRBJ2-5; TRBD2 matches 9 bases. Germline V gene data show CDR1 as DFQATT and CDR2 as SNEGSKA (reference sequence). After removal of 4 bases from V and 2 bases from J, the junction contained 11 bases not matched to a gene. There are 16 residues in the CDR3.

The chain uses TRBV7-3 and TRBJ2-1; 8 nucleotides match TRBD2. With 5 bases clipped from V and 7 bases from J, the junction kept 10 bases outside the gene matches. Germline CDR1 is SGHTA and CDR2 is FQGTGA. The length of the CDR3 is 15 residues. CDR3 in DNA: TGTGCCAGCAGCGCCGCGGGGGGCCCCTTAAATGAGCAGTTCTTC. The encoded protein is CASSAAGGPLNEQFF.

The genes are TRBV20-1 and TRBJ2-1; D is unclear. Germline CDR1 DFQATT, CDR2 SNEGSKA (reference sequence). The CDR3 spans 11 residues. Trimming shortened V by 6 bases and J by 5 bases, and 8 bases separated the two germline ends. The CDR3 is CSANVNNEQFF. Here the CDR3 DNA reads TGCAGTGCCAATGTGAACAATGAGCAGTTCTTC.

The chain couples TRBV28 to TRBJ2-3; 14 bases line up with TRBD2. Germline loops: CDR1 MDHEN, CDR2 SYDVKM. V trimming: 6 bases; J trimming: 4 bases; junction bases outside the gene matches: 9. This CDR3 is built from 17 residues. This chain's CDR3 is CASSLGLAGGPSDTQYF. The CDR3 DNA follows: TGTGCCAGCAGCCTCGGACTAGCGGGGGGCCCGTCAGATACGCAGTATTTT.

In DNA form, the CDR3 reads TGTGCCAGTAGTATAACTCCAGGGATCGTGGGTGGCTACACCTTC. Translating gives CASSITPGIVGGYTF. This chain links TRBV19 with TRBJ1-2; D may be TRBD1 (5 bases). Trimming took off 2 bases at V and 7 bases at J, with 17 bases between the two ends. Germline loops: CDR1 LNHDA, CDR2 SQIVND (reference sequence). The CDR3 spans 15 residues.

V and J are TRBV5-4 and TRBJ2-1; 8 bases line up with TRBD2. This CDR3 is built from 16 residues. Germline CDR1 reads SGHNT; CDR2 reads YYREEE (reference sequence). V lost 4 bases to trimming and J lost 8 bases; unmatched junction nucleotides: 14. The CDR3 spells CASSGLGAAGVYEQFF. In nucleotides, the CDR3 is TGTGCCAGCAGCGGGCTCGGGGCAGCGGGGGTTTATGAGCAGTTCTTC.

The chain joins TRBV12-3 or TRBV12-4 to TRBJ2-1; TRBD1 is a possible D gene (5 bases). The CDR3 is 14 residues long. The V end was cut by 3 bases, the J end by 1 base, with 7 bases between. The CDR3 protein is CASSLGRSYNEQFF. The CDR3 DNA reads as TGTGCCAGCAGTTTGGGGCGGTCCTACAATGAGCAGTTCTTC.